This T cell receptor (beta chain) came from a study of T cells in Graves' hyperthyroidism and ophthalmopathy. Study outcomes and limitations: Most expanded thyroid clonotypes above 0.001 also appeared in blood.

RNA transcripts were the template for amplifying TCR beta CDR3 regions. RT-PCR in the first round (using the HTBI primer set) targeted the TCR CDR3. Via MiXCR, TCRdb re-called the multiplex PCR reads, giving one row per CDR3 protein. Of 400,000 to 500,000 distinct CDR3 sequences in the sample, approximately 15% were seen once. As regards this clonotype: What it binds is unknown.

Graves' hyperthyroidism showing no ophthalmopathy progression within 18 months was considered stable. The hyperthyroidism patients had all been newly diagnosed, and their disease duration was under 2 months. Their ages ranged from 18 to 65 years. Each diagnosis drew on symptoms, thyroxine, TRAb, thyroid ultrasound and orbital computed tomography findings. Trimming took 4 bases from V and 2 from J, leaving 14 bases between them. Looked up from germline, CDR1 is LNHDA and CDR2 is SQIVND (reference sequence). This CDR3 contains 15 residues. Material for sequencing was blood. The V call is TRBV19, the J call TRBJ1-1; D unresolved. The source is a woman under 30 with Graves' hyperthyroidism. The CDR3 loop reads CASSTRWASNTEAFF. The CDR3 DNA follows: TGTGCCAGTAGTACTCGGTGGGCGTCTAACACTGAAGCTTTCTTT.